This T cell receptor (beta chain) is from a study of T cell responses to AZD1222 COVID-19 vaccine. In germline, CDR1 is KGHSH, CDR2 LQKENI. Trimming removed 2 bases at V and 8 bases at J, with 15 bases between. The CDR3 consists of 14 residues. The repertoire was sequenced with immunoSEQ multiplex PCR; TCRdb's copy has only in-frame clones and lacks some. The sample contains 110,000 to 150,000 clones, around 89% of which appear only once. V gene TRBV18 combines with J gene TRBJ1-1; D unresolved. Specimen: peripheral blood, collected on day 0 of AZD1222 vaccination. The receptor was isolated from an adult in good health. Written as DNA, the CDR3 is TGTGCCAGCTCACCAACAGAGTTGATATCGGAAGCTTTCTTT. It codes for CASSPTELISEAFF.